This TCR beta chain was sequenced for a study of cytomegalovirus exposure and HLA in healthy donors (dated by TCRdb to 2016 to 2017). About the investigation overall: According to an earlier analysis of 587 of the donors, about 179 million T cells yielded 90 million to 130 million unique TCR beta sequences and about 300 Gb of sequence data. The study profiled the T cell repertoires of 500 to 800 subjects by immunosequencing and related them to cytomegalovirus serostatus. Typing coverage differed by locus: A, B, C, DRB1 and DQB1 were typed in roughly 620-630 donors, DQA1 in 522, DPA1 in around 610, and DPB1 in approximately 450. The study combined high-throughput TCR immunosequencing, statistical association of individual TCRs with disease status, and machine learning to predict cytomegalovirus infection status. In addition to the first cohort of around 670 subjects, a separate validation cohort of around 110 different subjects was used. An earlier analysis of 587 of the donors used high-throughput TCR beta sequencing to judge whether each TCR beta V gene segment behaved as functional or pseudogenic. Every repertoire in the discovery cohort had been generated on one and the same sequencing platform. The study was designed to test whether signatures of past pathogen exposure could be identified by cataloging public T cell receptors. Rather than using new phenotypic data, the later analysis identified candidate immune exposures from TCR beta sequences and from how often those sequences occurred across donors. An early release covering roughly 600 HLA-typed donors comprised approximately 300 gigabases of sequencing data and around 85 million unique TCR sequences. Among some 410 genotyped donors of the cohort, an average of roughly 230,000 unique TCR beta nucleotide sequences was sequenced per donor, of which roughly 17% were non-productive. Donor age, sex, ethnicity and CMV serostatus were compiled alongside the repertoire data. Among the roughly 400 genotyped donors, approximately 81% belonged to the genetic ancestry cluster associated with self-reported Caucasian donors. Class I and class II HLA loci were covered by the typing at four-digit resolution. Genome-wide SNP genotypes for about 65% of the 666 donors were used in a later genetic analysis, which treated that subset as a discovery cohort. A later analysis re-analyzed previously published TCR beta repertoires from roughly 630 donors and added high-resolution HLA genotyping to study TCR occurrence patterns. Because of strong linkage in the cohort, roughly five DR-DQ haplotypes were treated as single units for association and clustering. Findings and caveats that apply to the study as a whole: Strong co-occurrence of HLA alleles, especially DR and DQ, made assigning TCR associations to individual alleles difficult. Most TCR sequences were seen in very few donors, while some public TCRs were found in many individuals. A later analysis found that most CMV-associated TCR beta chains appeared HLA-restricted, with HLA associations seemingly driven largely by CMV exposure. An association between a missense DCLRE1C variant and V-gene and J-gene trimming of TCR beta chains was found in a later genetic analysis and replicated in an independent cohort. In an earlier analysis of fewer than 750 of the donors, most TCR beta V segments were observed in productive rearrangements about 90% or about 30% of the time, broadly matching IMGT annotations. Specific HLA alleles were associated with 15,000 to 20,000 TCR beta sequences at a false discovery rate of 0.05 in a later analysis. Roughly uniform sequencing depth across donors was assumed in presence/absence analyses, although this assumption may not hold. A further reported finding was that TCR beta sequences accurately predicted the HLA-A and HLA-B alleles for most subjects in the first cohort. According to a later analysis, TCR association rates differed among HLA loci, with DRB1 alleles showing the most associated TCRs and HLA-C alleles showing the fewest. In a later analysis, HLA-associated TCR beta chains showed more clonal expansion and lower generation probabilities than non-associated chains that were equally common. The only immune exposure information available for the cohort was CMV serostatus. Three of the identified cytomegalovirus-associated TCR beta chains were confirmed in vitro to be specific for cytomegalovirus antigens. The 87-base-pair reads could not distinguish some IMGT-functional V segments, including TRBV6-2 and TRBV6-3, so those segments were excluded. A total of around 150 TCR beta chains were listed by the study as associated with cytomegalovirus. A later analysis reported that several top co-occurrence clusters appeared linked to parvovirus B19, influenza, CMV and Epstein-Barr virus. Compared with the approximately 600-donor mean, donors in an Asian-associated ancestry cluster had fewer N-insertions in productive TCRs, according to a later genetic analysis. Because counts were too low, 15 to 20 rarely observed V segments, including chromosome 9 orphons, were left out of the earlier analysis of 500 to 750 of the donors. It was suggested by the authors that the approach could potentially be generalized to other disease states and immunological phenotypes. A cluster of highly shared sequence variants was judged likely to represent a technical artifact of the sequencing pipeline. The classifier was reported to diagnose cytomegalovirus status with high specificity and sensitivity in both the original and validation cohorts. This cohort had only TCR beta chains sequenced, and the lack of alpha or paired-chain data limited which features could be detected. Because some donors lacked HLA typing at each locus, the association tests relied only on the typed subset. Correlated functional status among segregating V segments might be attributable to linkage disequilibrium, but an unknown experimental factor could not be ruled out.

Note on this clone: What this receptor recognizes is not known. Base qualities are missing; no much larger clone stands one base away.

Library prep was done by the immunoSEQ multiplex PCR assay. For the multiplex PCR, a mixture combining 60 forward primers for TCR Vbeta segments and 13 reverse primers for TCR Jbeta segments was used. The CDR3 region of rearranged TCR beta genes was amplified from genomic DNA with a multiplex PCR assay. The Illumina HiSeq System was used to sequence the amplified TCR beta libraries as 87-base-pair reads. Per the original workflow: A later analysis tallied roughly 76 million unique TCR beta chains across the 666 repertoires, and around 10 million of those chains were shared by two or more donors. A nearest-neighbor algorithm error-corrected the raw reads and collapsed the reads into unique sequences, merging closely related sequences to remove PCR and sequencing errors. CDR3 sequences were aligned to IMGT reference sequences to assign V, D and J gene segments. Each retained sequence needed at least a six-nucleotide match to both a V gene segment and a J gene segment. Rearrangements were called productive when the CDR3 lacked stop codons and stayed in frame with V and J; all others were non-productive. Following IMGT convention, CDR3 was defined as the stretch from the second conserved V-encoded cysteine to the conserved J-encoded phenylalanine. The earlier analysis of some 540 of the donors excluded any sequence lacking an unambiguous match to a single V gene segment. In an earlier analysis of more than 500 of the donors, a V segment was called functional when productive rearrangements were above 56.7%, and segregating when the standard deviation between donors exceeded 5%. A statistical classification framework was developed to diagnose cytomegalovirus status using the catalog of TCR beta chain sequences. In a later analysis, V and J genes were assigned by comparing TCR nucleotide sequences against IMGT/GENE-DB human TR gene sequences. A later analysis assigned CDR3 sequences and most-parsimonious VDJ recombination scenarios with the TCRdist pipeline. In a later analysis, every TCR beta chain was defined by the combination of its CDR3 amino acid sequence and its V-gene family, and reads without a unique V-gene family were dropped. To address suspected cross-contamination and a sequencing artifact, a later analysis removed roughly 640 highly shared, low-generation-probability nucleotide sequences. A later analysis calculated a clonal expansion index for each public chain from normalized within-repertoire ranks of inferred template counts. In a later analysis, generation probabilities were computed using a VDJ recombination model fitted to out-of-frame rearrangements, and the results were checked against IGoR. Hypergeometric tests were used in a later analysis to score TCR-TCR, TCR-HLA and TCR-CMV co-occurrence, with a repertoire-size bias correction applied to the TCR pairs. To estimate false discovery rates, a later analysis permuted the HLA or CMV assignments 20 times. In a later analysis, co-occurring TCRs were grouped with DBSCAN, and TCRdist sequence similarity was added when clustering was performed within HLA-allele-positive subsets. Repertoires with fewer than 30,000 or more than 120,000 public chains, plus five repertoires with anomalous nucleotide sharing, were excluded from co-occurrence clustering. Drawn from immuneACCESS, this table holds only the in-frame rearrangements with V and J called that TCRdb kept. Clones are partly lost; checked studies trace under half to an unresolved V gene and leave the rest unexplained. D and trimming come from the DNA, and the V and J calls and clone size come from that table. In all, the sample holds some 170,000 clones, and 80% of those were seen once. Of the sample, 8% to 10% falls within the top ten clones.

Counted from cysteine to phenylalanine, this CDR3 has 14 amino acids. Left in the record is the CDR3 DNA by itself, 42 bases read in frame from the first base. After removal of 5 bases from V and 7 bases from J, the junction retains 10 bases not matched to a gene. The CDR1 and CDR2 encoded by the germline V gene (reference sequence) are MNHEY and SMNVEV. The cohort was made up of 666 healthy bone marrow donors. All cohort members were sampled while nominally healthy, although unrecorded immune exposures were likely present. The donor was CMV seropositive and belonged to the group of 250 to 350 seropositive cohort members. A peripheral blood sample was collected from each donor, and TCR beta sequencing was performed on peripheral blood mononuclear cells. The Qiagen DNeasy Blood Extraction Kit was used to extract genomic DNA from the blood cell samples.

This chain joins TRBV27 to TRBJ1-2; the junction holds 7 bases that match TRBD1. This receptor was obtained from a man younger than 35 in good health and CMV-seropositive. The sequenced sample was PBMCs. The DNA reads as follows: TGTGCCAGCAGTGTGGGGGACAGTGGATCTGGCTACACCTTC. This is translated as CASSVGDSGSGYTF.